Listed below are T cell receptor beta chains from one sample, sequenced in a study of CD8+CD57+ T cells in acquired aplastic anemia. TCRdb redid the calling of the reads with MiXCR, one entry per CDR3 protein. This table holds some 98,000 distinct CDR3 sequences, 55% to 70% found once. Sequenced: sorted CD4+, CD8+, or CD8+CD57+ T cells (not recorded which) from PBMCs. Receptor source: a human donor with aplastic anemia. Each CDR3 is given with its conserved first and last residue. Each record gives: clone size, V gene, D gene, J gene, CDR3 DNA, CDR3 protein. D genes are given only for firm matches. Clone size is not always given. Where it is, it says once, few, many or a class for expanded clones.

>NA|TRBV29-1|NA|TRBJ1-2
TGCAGCGTTGAGGACCAGCCGCCGGGCTATGGCTACACCTTC
CSVEDQPPGYGYTF
>NA|TRBV20-1|NA|TRBJ2-2
TGCAGTGCTTGGACGGTAAACACCGGGGAGCTGTTTTTT
CSAWTVNTGELFF
>few|TRBV4-1|NA|TRBJ1-2
TGCGCCAGCAGCTTAGGCCCCACGGGATGGGTGGGTGGCTACGCCTTC
CASSLGPTGWVGGYAF
>NA|TRBV6-4|NA|TRBJ2-7
TGTGCCAGCAGTGACTGCGAGACAGGCTCCTACGAGCAGTACTTC
CASSDCETGSYEQYF
>NA|TRBV9|NA|TRBJ2-7
TGTGCCAGCAGCGTGGACACCCCGGGGCGCGAGGCCTACGAGCAGTACTTC
CASSVDTPGREAYEQYF
>NA|TRBV19|TRBD1|TRBJ1-2
TGTGCCAGTAGTATGGACAGGGGGACAAGCTACACCTTC
CASSMDRGTSYTF
>NA|TRBV2|NA|TRBJ1-2
TGTGCCAGCAGTCTAGCGACAGGCTATGGCTACACCTTC
CASSLATGYGYTF
>NA|TRBV19|TRBD1|TRBJ2-7
TGTGCCAGTAGTAAGGACAGGGAATCCTACGAGCAGTACTTC
CASSKDRESYEQYF
>medium-sized|TRBV12-3/TRBV12-4|NA|TRBJ2-7
TGTGCCAGCGCTCCTTCATCTACCTACGAGCAGTACTTC
CASAPSSTYEQYF
>many|TRBV4-1|NA|TRBJ1-5
TGCGCCAGCAGCCAAGATTCAGGGGACCCTCTTCAGCCCCAGCATTTT
CASSQDSGDPLQPQHF
>few|TRBV20-1|NA|TRBJ1-2
TGCAGTGCTAGGAGGACATCAGGGAACTATGGCTACACCTTC
CSARRTSGNYGYTF
>NA|TRBV7-3|TRBD2|TRBJ2-5
TGTGCCAGCAGCAGAAGCGGGGGGGTGTCCGAGACCCAGTACTTC
CASSRSGGVSETQYF
>once|TRBV30|TRBD1|TRBJ2-7
TGTGCCTGGGAGGGGACAGGTCCCGAGCAGTACTTC
CAWEGTGPEQYF
>NA|TRBV20-1|NA|TRBJ1-1
TGCAGTGCTAGAGACCACCAGGGGACGCCTATTGCTTTCTTT
CSARDHQGTPIAFF
>NA|TRBV15|NA|TRBJ2-3
TGTGCCACCAGCAGAGGCCCTAGCGGCACAGATACGCAGTATTTT
CATSRGPSGTDTQYF
>NA|TRBV7-2|NA|TRBJ2-3
TGTGCCAGCAGCCTAGGGTTTTACGGCACAGATACGCAGTATTTT
CASSLGFYGTDTQYF
>NA|TRBV19|NA|TRBJ1-2
TGTGCCAGTAGTATCCGGACCTATGGCTACACCTTC
CASSIRTYGYTF
>NA|TRBV24-1|TRBD1|TRBJ2-3
TGTGCCACCCGCGGACAGGGGACAGATACGCAGTATTTT
CATRGQGTDTQYF
>NA|TRBV24-1|TRBD1|TRBJ2-1
TGTGCCACCAGTGATCCCGACAGGGTTCGTGAGCAGTTCTTC
CATSDPDRVREQFF
>NA|TRBV7-9|NA|TRBJ1-1
TGTGCCAGCAGCTTGGCCGCCAAAATCGCTGAAGCTTTCTTT
CASSLAAKIAEAFF
>NA|TRBV5-5|TRBD1|TRBJ2-2
TGTGCCAGCAGCTCCTACAGGGGAAACGGGGAGCTGTTTTTT
CASSSYRGNGELFF
>NA|TRBV11-2|NA|TRBJ1-3
TGTGCCAGCAGCAATCGAGGGAGAGGAAACACCATATATTTT
CASSNRGRGNTIYF
>once|TRBV20-1|TRBD2|TRBJ2-5
TGCAGTGCTAGACTAGCGGGGGGGCAGAGAGAGACCCAGTACTTC
CSARLAGGQRETQYF
>NA|TRBV15|NA|TRBJ2-1
TGTGCCACCAGCAGAGGACAGCTCGATGAGCAGTTCTTC
CATSRGQLDEQFF
>few|TRBV20-1|NA|TRBJ1-2
TGCAGTGCTAGGGACAGCGATGGCTACACCTTC
CSARDSDGYTF
>NA|TRBV2|NA|TRBJ1-3
TGTGCCAGCAGTGGTGGGGTTCTCTCTGGAAACACCATATATTTT
CASSGGVLSGNTIYF
>NA|TRBV20-1|TRBD2|TRBJ2-3
TGCAGTGCTAGAGTTGGCGAACTAGCGGGGACCACAGATACGCAGTATTTT
CSARVGELAGTTDTQYF
>NA|TRBV9|TRBD2|TRBJ2-7
TGTGCCAGCAGCGTAGGAGTAGCGGGGGGGGTCTACGAGCAGTACTTC
CASSVGVAGGVYEQYF
>NA|TRBV6-1|TRBD1|TRBJ1-5
TGTGCCAGCAGCTCGATGGACAGGGACGATCAGCCCCAGCATTTT
CASSSMDRDDQPQHF